What follows is one T cell receptor beta chain and its context. Produced via immunoSEQ multiplex PCR; TCRdb's table is partial and in-frame only. The sample has approximately 61,000 clones, approximately 80% seen once; the top ten hold about 30%. This CDR3 is built from 17 residues. Looked up from germline, CDR1 is SEHNR and CDR2 is FQNEAQ (reference sequence). The germline V and J ends were trimmed by 0 bases and 0 bases, with 12 bases remaining between them. The sample originates from a study of blood T cell repertoires in COVID-19. Input material: peripheral blood. The chain is built from TRBV7-9 and TRBJ1-3; no clear D gene. The TCR comes from a human donor in a cohort sampled during active COVID-19. CDR3 protein: CASSLARTYGSGNTIYF. The CDR3, as DNA: TGTGCCAGCAGCTTAGCGCGCACTTACGGCTCTGGAAACACCATATATTTT.